This record looks at one T cell receptor beta chain sequence and its context. This clonotype has a single count. The antigen it recognizes is unknown. One base away there is no much larger clone; base qualities are not given. Evidence from a single read is weak. The sample is drawn from a study of CD8 T cells in Susac syndrome (dated by TCRdb to the late 2010s). As for the study more broadly: Among the Susac syndrome patients who were sequenced, clinically active disease was present in about 6 and clinical remission was observed in fewer than 10. Susac syndrome patients were therapy-naive, on corticosteroids (some also receiving IVIg), or on IVIg alone at blood withdrawal. The study used repertoire sequencing to test whether antigen drove CD8+ T cell activation and differentiation in Susac syndrome. The paper as a whole reports these results and caveats: The study acknowledged that relatively few individuals were included in the TCR sequencing and HLA analysis. In the CD4+ T cell repertoire of Susac syndrome patients, clonal expansion was not detected.

Peripheral blood CD8+ and CD4+ T cells from healthy donors, Susac syndrome patients and multiple sclerosis patients were profiled by high-throughput TCR beta sequencing. Recently defined diagnostic criteria for definite or probable disease were met by the Susac syndrome patients. CD8+ TEMRA cells were enriched by FACS, while bulk CD8+ and CD4+ T cells were purified by magnetic negative isolation. Blood was drawn into EDTA tubes, processed within 24 hours, and PBMCs were isolated by density gradient centrifugation. PBMCs intended for TCR sequencing were cryopreserved in liquid nitrogen and were subsequently thawed in a 37 degrees C water bath. The sorted or isolated CD4+, CD8+ and CD8+ TEMRA cells reached a purity of at least 90%. RNA was extracted with the RNeasy kit and roughly 0.5 to 1 ug was reverse transcribed using random hexamers. The immunoSEQ multiplex PCR assay, covering 54 Vbeta and 13 Jbeta segments, was used to amplify TCR beta CDR3 regions. PCR amplification bias was corrected by using a synthetic template baseline for primer optimization and computational correction. The paper's processing steps were these. Reads were annotated to V, D and J genes per IMGT and analyzed with immunoSEQ Analyzer, keeping only productive sequences. To calculate clonality, Shannon entropy was normalized by log2 of the number of productive unique sequences and then subtracted from one. Public and private clones were assessed among the 100 most prevalent clones of each patient and control. Clones were defined as Susac-specific if absent from the healthy and MS cohorts, from around 1,000 published viral clones and from other ImmuneACCESS disease sequences. The public reads were reprocessed in TCRdb via fastp at Q25 and MiXCR, keeping in-frame beta chains. Rows are unified per CDR3 protein, each entry keeping the most common DNA and genes. TCRdb's processing, not the authors' own work, is the source of the V and J calls. The sample includes over 150,000 distinct CDR3 sequences, with about 94% observed a single time. Around 0.095% of the sample is taken by the ten largest.

The CDR1 and CDR2 encoded by the germline V gene (reference sequence) are GTSNPN and SVGIG. V loses 1 base of germline sequence and J loses 5 bases, and the interval between the two ends is 17 bases. The CDR3 contains 15 residues, cysteine and phenylalanine counted. Only the CDR3 DNA stays, 45 bases, in frame from base 1. The sequenced sample was CD4+ T cells from PBMCs. This TCR derives from a human donor with Susac syndrome. In this chain, TRBV30 is recombined with TRBJ1-1, and possibly TRBD1, on 6 matching bases. The DNA sequence follows: TGTGCCTGGAGTGGTTTACGGCCTCAGGGGACTGAAGCTTTCTTT. This sequence encodes CAWSGLRPQGTEAFF.